Listed here are 5 T cell receptor beta chains from one sample, sequenced in a study of T cell changes during pregnancy in multiple sclerosis (dated by TCRdb to between 2019 and 2020). The library was built by means of the immunoSEQ multiplex PCR assay. The source is immuneACCESS, and TCRdb retained only in-frame sequences with V and J called. Part of the clones is not carried over; for the studies checked, unresolved V genes explain less than half of this, and the remainder is unexplained. This sample holds approximately 60,000 clones; roughly 90% were observed only once. Of the sample, roughly 2.5% is held by the ten largest clones. Material: peripheral blood, obtained in the second trimester of pregnancy. All receptors come from a female donor in good health, enrolled as a control in a pregnancy study.

The chain recombines TRBV9 with TRBJ1-2; 8 bases are a match to TRBD1. V shed 3 bases and J 2 bases; nucleotides not matched to a gene: 15. There are 18 residues in the CDR3. CDR1 SGDLS and CDR2 YYNGEE come from the germline V gene. The CDR3 loop reads CASSAGRQGRGENYGYTF. The CDR3, as DNA: TGTGCCAGCAGCGCTGGCCGACAGGGGCGAGGGGAGAACTATGGCTACACCTTC.

V usage is TRBV4-3 and J usage is TRBJ2-2, with D tentatively TRBD1 (5 bases). Germline lookup yields CDR1 LGHNA and CDR2 YSLEER. The CDR3 is 14 amino acids. Trimming took 0 bases from V and 5 from J, leaving 7 bases between them. In nucleotides, the CDR3 is TGCGCCAGCAGCCAAGACAGGGCGACCGGGGAGCTGTTTTTT. Amino acid sequence: CASSQDRATGELFF.

The genes are TRBV11-2 and TRBJ2-3; TRBD2 matches at 9 bases. The CDR3 has 16 residues. The V and J ends lost 6 bases and 7 bases, in that order; junction bases with no gene match: 14. Per the germline V gene, CDR1 is SGHAT and CDR2 is FQNNGV. The CDR3 loop is CASRRGRGGRENTQYF. For the CDR3, the DNA is TGTGCCAGCAGAAGGGGGCGGGGGGGCCGCGAAAATACGCAGTATTTT.

This sequence joins TRBV7-2 and TRBJ2-7; perhaps TRBD1 as D (5 bases). From germline, CDR1 is SGHTA and CDR2 FQGNSA. The CDR3 contains 15 residues. The ends were cut back, 3 bases at V and 2 bases at J, with 14 bases in the middle. The CDR3 here is CASSFSLGATYEQYF. In nucleotides, the CDR3 is TGTGCCAGCAGCTTTTCTCTTGGGGCGACCTACGAGCAGTACTTC.

This chain uses TRBV5-1 with TRBJ2-3; 9 bases are shared with TRBD1. CDR3 length: 15 amino acids. The germline V gene encodes CDR1 SGHRS and CDR2 YFSETQ. Trimming took 2 bases from V and 4 from J; bases not matched to a gene: 5. CDR3: CASSLPGQGPDTQYF. The DNA for the CDR3 is TGCGCCAGCAGCTTACCGGGACAGGGACCAGATACGCAGTATTTT. The variable domain in full, completed from reference TRBV5-1 and TRBJ2-3, reads KAGVTQTPRYLIKTRGQQVTLSCSPISGHRSVSWYQQTPGQGLQFLFEYFSETQRNKGNFPGRFSGRQFSNSRSEMNVSTLELGDSALYLCASSLPGQGPDTQYFGPGTRLTVL.